The 8 T cell receptor beta chains reported below all come from one sample, sequenced in a study of cytomegalovirus exposure and HLA in healthy donors. The PCR used 60 Vbeta and 13 Jbeta primers. TCRdb's table, derived via immunoSEQ multiplex PCR, lists solely in-frame clones and lacks some. The sample lists 100,000 or so clones; approximately 72% were seen once. The specimen was PBMCs. The source is a male donor in good health and CMV-seropositive.

The rearrangement joins TRBV21-1 to TRBJ1-5; the table calls TRBD1, which could not be checked here. TRBV21-1 constitutes a pseudogene. The CDR3 totals 16 residues. The DNA for the CDR3 is TGTGCCAGCAGCAAAGAGGGGCTCTATAGCAATCAGCCCCAGCATTTT. Translating it yields CASSKEGLYSNQPQHF.

The genes are TRBV19 and TRBJ2-1, with 12 bases matching TRBD2. Trimming took 4 bases from V and 7 from J; bases not matched to a gene: 5. This CDR3 region has 15 residues. Germline V gives CDR1 LNHDA, CDR2 SQIVND (reference sequence). The CDR3: CASSTLAGGGNEQFF. The CDR3 DNA sequence: TGTGCCAGTAGTACCCTAGCGGGGGGGGGAAATGAGCAGTTCTTC. The entire variable domain, with the rest obtained from reference TRBV19 and TRBJ2-1, is as follows: DGGITQSPKYLFRKEGQNVTLSCEQNLNHDAMYWYRQDPGQGLRLIYYSQIVNDFQKGDIAEGYSVSREKKESFPLTVTSAQKNPTAFYLCASSTLAGGGNEQFFGPGTRLTVL.

The J gene is TRBJ1-5, the V gene TRBV6-5, with D unresolved. The CDR3 has 13 amino acids. Germline CDR1 reads MNHEY; CDR2 reads SVGAGI. The V and J ends lost 10 bases and 6 bases respectively, with 16 bases between them. The CDR3 loop is CATSLSRVQPQHF. CDR3 nucleotide sequence: TGTGCCACCTCTCTGAGTCGGGTTCAGCCCCAGCATTTT.

This clone was picked up one time. The chain is built from TRBV7-8 and TRBJ1-5; 12 positions match TRBD1. Germline loops: CDR1 SGHVS, CDR2 FQNEAQ. This CDR3 comprises 16 residues. V dropped 5 bases and J dropped 7; count of bases not matched to a gene: 9. CDR3 sequence (DNA): TGTGCCAGCAGCGCAATGGGACAGGGGGCCGGACAGCCCCAGCATTTT. Its translation: CASSAMGQGAGQPQHF.

The chain recombines TRBV5-1 with TRBJ1-3, with D possibly matching TRBD1 (5 bases). Germline CDR1 is SGHRS and CDR2 is YFSETQ. CDR3 length: 15 residues. Trimming stripped 5 bases from V and 0 bases from J, with 12 bases between. The CDR3 DNA sequence: TGCGCCAGCAGGCCCGGGACTGTCTCTGGAAACACCATATATTTT. It yields the protein CASRPGTVSGNTIYF.

The rearrangement uses TRBV7-9 and TRBJ2-1; weak D call: TRBD1 (5 bases). V was shortened by 6 bases and J by 7 bases, with 16 bases between the two germline ends. Germline CDR1 SEHNR, CDR2 FQNEAQ (reference sequence). This CDR3 spans 14 amino acids. The CDR3 DNA follows: TGTGCCAGCAGTTATGAAGGGGTTCGGAATGAGCAGTTCTTC. Encoded protein: CASSYEGVRNEQFF. The full variable domain, in which reference TRBV7-9 and TRBJ2-1 provide the parts outside the CDR3, is DTGVSQNPRHKITKRGQNVTFRCDPISEHNRLYWYRQTLGQGPEFLTYFQNEAQLEKSRLLSDRFSAERPKGSFSTLEIQRTEQGDSAMYLCASSYEGVRNEQFFGPGTRLTVL.

The chain has TRBV29-1 and TRBJ2-3, with 7 bases that match TRBD2. The junction had 19 bases not matched to a gene; V was cut back by 4 bases and J by 0 bases. Per the germline V gene, CDR1 is SQVTM and CDR2 is ANQGSEA. CDR3 size: 19 residues. The CDR3 DNA follows: TGCAGCGTTGGGGGGGGACCCTACGGGGCAGAACCTAGCACAGATACGCAGTATTTT. Encoded protein: CSVGGGPYGAEPSTDTQYF.

The chain joins TRBV7-2 to TRBJ2-7; TRBD1 matches 12 bases. The CDR3 totals 14 residues. J gave up 8 bases and V 7 bases, and 9 bases lay outside the gene matches. Germline V lookup: CDR1 SGHTA, CDR2 FQGNSA. CDR3 in amino acids: CASTYRDRGQQQYF. The DNA of the CDR3 is TGTGCCAGCACCTACCGGGACAGGGGGCAGCAGCAGTACTTC.